The rows below give T cell receptor beta chains drawn from one sample of a study of cytomegalovirus exposure and HLA in healthy donors. The method was immunoSEQ multiplex PCR; TCRdb's version includes in-frame clones alone and lacks a portion of them. The sample lists 95,000 to 150,000 clones, 75% to 90% occurring once. The specimen sequenced was PBMCs. The receptors shown here come from a man between 25 and 39 years old in good health and CMV-seronegative. The CDR3 runs from the conserved cysteine through the conserved F or W. A D gene is named only where the DNA matches it firmly. Clone size is given for some rows only: seen once, a few or many times, or a class if the clone is expanded.

D gene	V gene	J gene	clone size	CDR3 DNA	CDR3 protein
TRBD1	TRBV14	TRBJ1-1	-	TGTGCCAGCAGCCAGAAGGGGGCTGGGACTGAAGCTTTCTTT	CASSQKGAGTEAFF
-	TRBV28	TRBJ1-6	once	TGTGCCAGCAGTTCGGGGTCCCTTAATTCACCCCTCCACTTT	CASSSGSLNSPLHF
-	TRBV13	TRBJ2-6	-	TGTGCCAGCAGCTTAGCGGAAGCTGGGGCCAACGGCCTGACTTTC	CASSLAEAGANGLTF
TRBD1	TRBV19	TRBJ2-7	few	TGTGCCAGTAGTATGTCCCGGGACAGCGAGCAGTACTTC	CASSMSRDSEQYF
TRBD1	TRBV2	TRBJ1-3	-	TGTGCCAGCAGTCCACCGGACAGGGGAGTCTTCTCTGGAAACACCATATATTTT	CASSPPDRGVFSGNTIYF
-	TRBV5-1	TRBJ2-3	-	TGCGCCAGCAGCTTGGAGTATGGCACAGATGCGCAGTATTTT	CASSLEYGTDAQYF
-	TRBV2	TRBJ2-2	-	TGTGCCAGCAGGACGACAGCGAACACCGGGGAGCTGTTTTTT	CASRTTANTGELFF
-	TRBV5-1	TRBJ2-2	-	TGCGCCAGCAGCCCGGGGAACACCGGGGAGCTGTTTTTT	CASSPGNTGELFF
-	TRBV10-3	TRBJ2-3	once	TGTGCCATCGCAGACCCTAGAGATTCAGATACGCAGTATTTT	CAIADPRDSDTQYF
-	TRBV7-8	TRBJ1-5	once	TGTGCCAGCAGCTTAGTCGGCGGATATCAGCCCCAGCATTTT	CASSLVGGYQPQHF
-	TRBV6-5	TRBJ2-7	-	TGTGCCAGCAGCCTCTGGGGCGCCTCCTCCTACGAGCAGTACTTC	CASSLWGASSYEQYF
TRBD2	TRBV28	TRBJ2-2	-	TGTGCCAGCAGTTTCCCGGGAGGGGCGAACACCGGGGAGCTGTTTTTT	CASSFPGGANTGELFF